The clone carrying this TCR beta chain has ten or more counts. Antigen: not known. Time point specified: newly diagnosed GD, antithyroid drugs for less than 3 months. PBMC-extracted RNA yielded the TCR library. V was shortened by 5 bases and J by 3 bases, with 10 bases between the two germline ends. The CDR3 covers 13 residues. The germline CDR1 and CDR2 sequences are MNHNS and SASEGT. This record belongs to a study of regulatory T cells in long-lasting Graves disease. Regarding the study as a whole: New patients shared fewer public clonotypes (around 970) than persistent patients did (more than 2,500).

Library construction for TCR beta used iRepertoire HTBI primers and Arm-PCR of CDR3 regions. MiXCR, run by TCRdb on the multiplex PCR reads, gives a single entry per CDR3 protein. This table has 450,000 to 700,000 distinct CDR3 sequences, roughly 13% appearing once. This sample was also put to use in a study of T cells in Graves' hyperthyroidism and ophthalmopathy.

The sequence was obtained from a man aged 30-40 years with Graves disease. The input for sequencing was peripheral blood mononuclear cells (PBMCs), taken at new diagnosis, from a patient treated with antithyroid drugs. The V call is TRBV6-1, the J call TRBJ1-1; possibly TRBD1 for D (6 bases). This CDR3 reads CASSPDRYTEAFF. The CDR3 DNA follows: TGTGCCAGCAGTCCTGACAGGTACACTGAAGCTTTCTTT.